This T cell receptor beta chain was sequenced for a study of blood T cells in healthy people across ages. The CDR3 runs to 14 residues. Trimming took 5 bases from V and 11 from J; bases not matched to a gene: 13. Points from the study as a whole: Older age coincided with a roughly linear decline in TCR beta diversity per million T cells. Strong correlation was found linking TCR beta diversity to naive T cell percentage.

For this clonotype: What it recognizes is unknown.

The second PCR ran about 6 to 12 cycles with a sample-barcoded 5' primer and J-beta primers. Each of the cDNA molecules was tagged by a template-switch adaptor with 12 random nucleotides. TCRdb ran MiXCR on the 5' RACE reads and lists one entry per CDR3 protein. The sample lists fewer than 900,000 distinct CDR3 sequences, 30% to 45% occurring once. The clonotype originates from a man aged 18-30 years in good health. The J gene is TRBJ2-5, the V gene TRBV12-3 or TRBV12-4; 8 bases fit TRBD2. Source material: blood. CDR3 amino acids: CASSQNGGGNEQYF. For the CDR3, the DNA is TGTGCCAGCAGTCAAAACGGGGGGGGCAATGAGCAGTACTTC.